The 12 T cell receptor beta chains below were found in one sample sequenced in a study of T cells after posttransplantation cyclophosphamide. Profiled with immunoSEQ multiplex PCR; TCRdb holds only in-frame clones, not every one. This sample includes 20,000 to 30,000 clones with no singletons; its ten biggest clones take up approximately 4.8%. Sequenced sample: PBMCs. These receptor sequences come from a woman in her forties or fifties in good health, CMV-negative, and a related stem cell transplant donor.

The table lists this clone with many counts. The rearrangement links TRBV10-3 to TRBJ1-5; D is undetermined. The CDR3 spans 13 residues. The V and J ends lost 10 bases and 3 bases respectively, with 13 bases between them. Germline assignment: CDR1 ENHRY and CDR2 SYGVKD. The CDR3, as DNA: TGTGCCACCAGCGGGGATGACAATCAGCCCCAGCATTTT. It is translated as CATSGDDNQPQHF.

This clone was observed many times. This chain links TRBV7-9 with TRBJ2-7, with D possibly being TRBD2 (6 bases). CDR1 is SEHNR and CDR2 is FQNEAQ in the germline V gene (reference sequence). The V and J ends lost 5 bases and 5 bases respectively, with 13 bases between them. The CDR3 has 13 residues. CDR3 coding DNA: TGTGCCAGCAGCCTAACGGGGGTTGACGAGCAGTACTTC. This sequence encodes CASSLTGVDEQYF.

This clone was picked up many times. CDR3 nucleotides: TGTGCCAGCAGTGAGACACCAGGGGTCTATGGCTACACCTTC. It yields the protein CASSETPGVYGYTF. V and J are TRBV6-4 and TRBJ1-2, with a weak D call TRBD1 (6 bases). V was pared by 3 bases and J by 4 bases, with 12 bases between. The germline V gene has CDR1 MRHNA and CDR2 SNTAGT. This CDR3 comprises 14 residues.

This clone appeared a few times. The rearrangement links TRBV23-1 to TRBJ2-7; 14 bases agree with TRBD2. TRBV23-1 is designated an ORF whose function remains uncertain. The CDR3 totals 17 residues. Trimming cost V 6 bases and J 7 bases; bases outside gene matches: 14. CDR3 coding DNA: TGCGCCAGCAGCGGGACTAGCGGGAGTCTTTGGGGGTGGGAGCAGTACTTC. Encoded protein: CASSGTSGSLWGWEQYF.

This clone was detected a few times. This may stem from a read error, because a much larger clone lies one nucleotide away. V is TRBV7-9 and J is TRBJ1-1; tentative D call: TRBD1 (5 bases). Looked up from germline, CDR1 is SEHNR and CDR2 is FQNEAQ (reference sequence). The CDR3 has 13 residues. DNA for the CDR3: TGTGCCAGCAGCCCATCAGGGAACGCTGAAGCTTTCTTT. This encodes CASSPSGNAEAFF.

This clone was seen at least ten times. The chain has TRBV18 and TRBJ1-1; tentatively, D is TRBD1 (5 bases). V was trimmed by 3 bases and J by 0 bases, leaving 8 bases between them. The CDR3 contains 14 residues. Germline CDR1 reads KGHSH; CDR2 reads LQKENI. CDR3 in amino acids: CASSPTEMNTEAFF. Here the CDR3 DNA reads TGTGCCAGCTCACCGACAGAAATGAACACTGAAGCTTTCTTT. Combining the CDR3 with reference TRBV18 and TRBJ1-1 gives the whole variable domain NAGVMQNPRHLVRRRGQEARLRCSPMKGHSHVYWYRQLPEEGLKFMVYLQKENIIDESGMPKERFSAEFPKEGPSILRIQQVVRGDSAAYFCASSPTEMNTEAFFGQGTRLTVV.

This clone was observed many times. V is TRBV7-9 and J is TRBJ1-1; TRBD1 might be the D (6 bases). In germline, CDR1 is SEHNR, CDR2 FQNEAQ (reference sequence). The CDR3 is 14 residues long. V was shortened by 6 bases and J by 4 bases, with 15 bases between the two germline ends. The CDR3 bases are TGTGCCAGCAGTCGGACAGCCGTGAGCACTGAAGCTTTCTTT. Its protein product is CASSRTAVSTEAFF.

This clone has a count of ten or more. The DNA of the CDR3 is TGTGCCAGCAGCTTAGGCGGGAGTCAGGAGACCCAGTACTTC. Its translation: CASSLGGSQETQYF. The chain joins TRBV11-3 to TRBJ2-5, with 7 positions matching TRBD2. The germline V gene has CDR1 SGHNT and CDR2 YENEEA. This CDR3 is built from 14 residues. Germline trimming cut 1 base from V and 5 bases from J; bases unmatched to any gene: 4.

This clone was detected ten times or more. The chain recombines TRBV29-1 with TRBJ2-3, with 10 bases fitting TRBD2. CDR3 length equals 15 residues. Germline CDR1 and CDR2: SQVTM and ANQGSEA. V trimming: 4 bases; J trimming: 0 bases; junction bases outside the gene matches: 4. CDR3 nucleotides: TGCAGCGTTGCGGATAGCGGGAGGAGCACAGATACGCAGTATTTT. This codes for CSVADSGRSTDTQYF.

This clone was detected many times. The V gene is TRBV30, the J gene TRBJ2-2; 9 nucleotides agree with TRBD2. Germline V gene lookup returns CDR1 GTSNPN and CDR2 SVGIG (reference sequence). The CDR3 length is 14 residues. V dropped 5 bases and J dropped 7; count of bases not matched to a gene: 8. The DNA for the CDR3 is TGTGCCTGGCGCGGGGGGGCGCAGGGCGGGGAGCTGTTTTTT. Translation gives CAWRGGAQGGELFF.

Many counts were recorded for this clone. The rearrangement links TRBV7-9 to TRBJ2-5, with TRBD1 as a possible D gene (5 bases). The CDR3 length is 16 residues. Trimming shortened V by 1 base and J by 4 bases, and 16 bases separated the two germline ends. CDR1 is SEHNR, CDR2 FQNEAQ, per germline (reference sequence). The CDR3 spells CASSLGAGLLGETQYF. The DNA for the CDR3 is TGTGCCAGCAGCTTAGGAGCAGGGCTGTTAGGAGAGACCCAGTACTTC.

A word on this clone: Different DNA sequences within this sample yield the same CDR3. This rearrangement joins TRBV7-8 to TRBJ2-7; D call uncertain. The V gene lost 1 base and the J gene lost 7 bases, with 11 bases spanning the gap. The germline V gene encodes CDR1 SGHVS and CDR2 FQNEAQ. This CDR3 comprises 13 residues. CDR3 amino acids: CASSLGGGYEQYF. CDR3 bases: TGTGCCAGCAGCTTAGGCGGCGGCTATGAGCAGTACTTC.